Included here is one TCR beta chain sequence, with context. This sample was taken from a study of blood T cell repertoires in COVID-19. Sequencing used immunoSEQ multiplex PCR; TCRdb keeps in-frame clones, though not all of them. Among fewer than 400,000 clones listed, under 90% were seen once. Unmatched junction bases numbered 9, after V lost 5 bases and J lost 7 bases. The CDR3 is 16 residues long. Germline CDR1 SSHAT, CDR2 FNYEAQ (reference sequence). Sequenced input: PBMCs or T cells enriched from blood (not recorded which). The TCR sequence derives from a woman in her 30s who had recovered from COVID-19. The chain recombines TRBV7-7 with TRBJ2-1, with 12 bases lining up with TRBD2. The CDR3 DNA sequence: TGTGCCAGCAGCCAAACTCTAGCGGGAGGGCGAAATGAGCAGTTCTTC. As protein: CASSQTLAGGRNEQFF.